This T cell receptor beta chain was identified during a study of T cell repertoires in cytomegalovirus infection. TCRdb fed the reads into MiXCR, producing one record per CDR3 protein. The sample consists of around 500,000 distinct CDR3 sequences, more than 40% of them appearing once. The CDR3 runs to 15 residues. Germline loops: CDR1 MNHEY, CDR2 SVGAGI. V gave up 6 bases and J gave up 1 base, with 12 bases separating them. With respect to this clonotype: Its antigen remains unidentified.

This chain uses TRBV6-5 with TRBJ2-2, with a weak D call TRBD2 (5 bases). The clonotype originates from a human donor in good health (CMV status not recorded). Some clones in this sample may be carry-over from other donors' samples. The source material was cultured PBMCs, sampled from culture after CMV antigen stimulation. The CDR3 spells CASSRRSGNTGELFF. The DNA for the CDR3 is TGTGCCAGCAGCCGGAGGAGCGGGAACACCGGGGAGCTGTTTTTT.